The 26 T cell receptor beta chains presented below share a single source sample, sequenced in a study of blood T cell repertoires in COVID-19 (dated by TCRdb to 2020 to 2021). The library was built by means of the immunoSEQ multiplex PCR assay. The source is immuneACCESS, and TCRdb retained only in-frame sequences with V and J called. Part of the clones is not carried over; for the studies checked, unresolved V genes explain less than half of this, and the remainder is unexplained. Here the sample has about 230,000 clones; around 84% occur a single time. The ten largest clones capture around 2% of the sample. The sequenced sample consisted of peripheral blood. The receptors come from a man between 40 and 49 years old who had recovered from COVID-19.

The chain combines TRBV7-6 with TRBJ2-7; 11 bases match TRBD2. This CDR3 has 17 amino acids. V lost 1 base and J lost 0; bases outside the gene matches: 5. From germline, CDR1 is SGHVS and CDR2 FNYEAQ. CDR3: CASSLDLAGGSSYEQYF. The CDR3 DNA reads as TGTGCCAGCAGCTTAGACCTAGCGGGGGGTAGCTCCTACGAGCAGTACTTC.

V is TRBV19 and J is TRBJ2-2; D possibly corresponds to TRBD1 (6 bases). Germline CDR1 reads LNHDA; CDR2 reads SQIVND (reference sequence). Trimming took 6 bases from V and 7 from J, leaving 15 bases between them. The CDR3 runs to 14 residues. This CDR3 is CASRGQRPNGELFF. CDR3 DNA: TGTGCCAGTAGAGGACAGCGTCCCAACGGGGAGCTGTTTTTT.

The chain recombines TRBV7-2 with TRBJ2-5; possible D gene TRBD2, 6 bases. The CDR3 contains 14 residues. The germline gives CDR1 SGHTA, CDR2 FQGNSA. V was pared by 5 bases and J by 2 bases, with 12 bases between. The CDR3 reads CASSPGLLQETQYF. CDR3 DNA: TGTGCCAGCAGCCCGGGACTCCTTCAAGAGACCCAGTACTTC.

In regard to this clone: Because the CDR3's place on the DNA is in doubt, the DNA is left out and the CDR3 is given as listed by TCRdb. The V call is TRBV27, the J call TRBJ2-7; TRBD1 reflects the table's D call only, with no check against the DNA. The CDR3 spans 16 residues, counting both ends. Germline lookup yields CDR1 MNHEY and CDR2 SMNVEV (reference sequence). The CDR3: CASSSSTGDRSYEQYF.

This chain joins TRBV5-1 and TRBJ2-2; 9 bases line up with TRBD1. Germline V gene data show CDR1 as SGHRS and CDR2 as YFSETQ. The J segment lost 4 bases and the V segment lost 4 bases, leaving 5 bases of the junction unmatched. The CDR3 runs to 15 residues. The CDR3 coding sequence is TGCGCCAGCAGCCTAAGGACAGGGGCCACCGGGGAGCTGTTTTTT. Its translation is CASSLRTGATGELFF.

The genes are TRBV12-3 or TRBV12-4 and TRBJ1-1; D is uncertain. V was shortened by 6 bases and J by 2 bases, with 4 bases between the two germline ends. The CDR3 has 11 amino acids. CDR3 bases: TGTGCCAGCAGCCCTAACACTGAAGCTTTCTTT. Translation gives CASSPNTEAFF.

Only one count was recorded for this clone. The chain uses TRBV30 and TRBJ2-3, with 11 bases lining up with TRBD2. CDR1 GTSNPN and CDR2 SVGIG come from the germline V gene (reference sequence). Trimming cost V 8 bases and J 7 bases; bases outside gene matches: 8. This CDR3 is built from 13 residues. The CDR3 DNA sequence: TGTGCCACACTAGCGGGGGATGTAAATACGCAGTATTTT. Amino acids: CATLAGDVNTQYF.

V is TRBV2 and J is TRBJ2-5, with TRBD1 as a possible D gene (6 bases). Trimming took 6 bases from V and 14 from J, leaving 16 bases between them. Germline V CDR1 and CDR2: SNHLY, FYNNEI. This CDR3 is built from 11 residues. CDR3 in amino acids: CASSSGTYNYF. DNA of the CDR3: TGTGCCAGCAGCTCCGGGACATATAATTACTTC.

The chain carries TRBV7-8 and TRBJ1-5; D gene uncertain. Deletions cut 2 bases from V and 0 bases from J, with 11 bases between. CDR3 size: 16 residues. Germline CDR1 and CDR2: SGHVS and FQNEAQ. CDR3 DNA: TGTGCCAGCAGCTTACTAGCGCCAAATAGCAATCAGCCCCAGCATTTT. Translated: CASSLLAPNSNQPQHF.

The J gene is TRBJ2-7, the V gene TRBV7-9; 7 positions match TRBD1. Germline-derived CDR1 and CDR2 are SEHNR and FQNEAQ (reference sequence). The CDR3 loop spans 15 amino acids. V lost 5 bases, J lost 3 bases, and 10 bases stayed unmatched. CDR3 bases: TGTGCCAGCAGCCAAACAGGGGTGAGTGTCTACGAGCAGTACTTC. This translates into CASSQTGVSVYEQYF.

The J gene is TRBJ1-3, the V gene TRBV5-4, with D unclear. CDR3 length: 15 amino acids. The V gene lost 0 bases and the J gene lost 0 bases, with 7 bases spanning the gap. The V gene's germline CDR1 is SGHNT and CDR2 YYREEE (reference sequence). CDR3 region: CASSLDSLSGNTIYF. The CDR3 DNA follows: TGTGCCAGCAGCTTGGACAGCCTCTCTGGAAACACCATATATTTT.

V gene TRBV10-3 combines with J gene TRBJ1-1; D remains unclear. The V end was cut by 8 bases, the J end by 3 bases, with 13 bases between. This CDR3 contains 13 residues. In germline, CDR1 is ENHRY, CDR2 SYGVKD. CDR3 sequence reads: CAIARGLDTEAFF. Written as DNA, the CDR3 is TGTGCCATCGCCCGGGGTCTGGACACTGAAGCTTTCTTT.

CDR3 DNA sequence: TGTGCCAGCACCATGGATGGGGGGGCCGTGAACACTGAAGCTTTCTTT. It is translated as CASTMDGGAVNTEAFF. This chain links TRBV7-9 with TRBJ1-1; a possible D gene is TRBD1 (6 bases). V was shortened by 7 bases and J by 0 bases, with 18 bases between the two germline ends. The CDR3 has 16 residues. Germline lookup yields CDR1 SEHNR and CDR2 FQNEAQ (reference sequence).

The chain links TRBV15 to TRBJ2-7; 7 bases line up with TRBD2. Germline V CDR1 and CDR2: LNHNV, YYDKDF (reference sequence). The CDR3 totals 15 residues. With V trimmed by 4 bases and J by 0 bases, 6 bases remained unmatched. CDR3 sequence: CATSKGLADSYEQYF. As DNA, the CDR3 is TGTGCCACCAGCAAAGGGCTAGCGGACTCCTACGAGCAGTACTTC. The whole variable domain, remainder taken from reference TRBV15 and TRBJ2-7, is DAMVIQNPRYQVTQFGKPVTLSCSQTLNHNVMYWYQQKSSQAPKLLFHYYDKDFNNEADTPDNFQSRRPNTSFCFLDIRSPGLGDTAMYLCATSKGLADSYEQYFGPGTRLTVT.

This clone was seen once. This rearrangement joins TRBV10-3 to TRBJ2-7; a weak D match, TRBD1 (6 bases). Per germline, CDR1 ENHRY and CDR2 SYGVKD. The CDR3 has 14 amino acids. In DNA, the CDR3 is TGTGGGGCGAGCCTGGACAGCAGCTCCTACGAGCAGTACTTC. Its translation: CGASLDSSSYEQYF.

The rearrangement uses TRBV18 and TRBJ2-2; TRBD1 is a possible D gene (5 bases). The V gene's germline CDR1 is KGHSH and CDR2 LQKENI. Trimming stripped 5 bases from V and 5 bases from J, with 15 bases between. The CDR3 sequence is 15 residues long. The CDR3 DNA reads as TGTGCCAGCTCATTGATAACAGGAGAGACCGGGGAGCTGTTTTTT. The encoded protein is CASSLITGETGELFF.

The CDR3 sequence is CASGQGETQYF. CDR3 coding DNA: TGTGCCAGCGGACAGGGAGAGACCCAGTACTTC. The chain carries TRBV6-5 and TRBJ2-5; 8 bases align to TRBD1. Germline lookup yields CDR1 MNHEY and CDR2 SVGAGI. V gave up 8 bases and J gave up 4 bases; unmatched junction bases: 0. This CDR3 has 11 residues.

The rearrangement joins TRBV5-4 to TRBJ2-5, with 8 bases identical to TRBD1. Unmatched junction bases numbered 6, after V lost 4 bases and J lost 1 base. The V gene's germline CDR1 is SGHNT and CDR2 YYREEE (reference sequence). The CDR3 is made up of 15 amino acids. CDR3 sequence (DNA): TGTGCCAGCAGCCCCACAGGGGGGATCCAAGAGACCCAGTACTTC. Its protein product is CASSPTGGIQETQYF.

V is TRBV5-4 and J is TRBJ2-3, with 8 bases aligning to TRBD2. The ends lost 0 bases at V and 0 bases at J; junction bases unmatched: 6. CDR3 size: 17 residues. Germline V lookup: CDR1 SGHNT, CDR2 YYREEE (reference sequence). CDR3 sequence (DNA): TGTGCCAGCAGCTTGGGAAGCGGGGGCCTTAGCACAGATACGCAGTATTTT. Its translation is CASSLGSGGLSTDTQYF.

The chain combines TRBV5-5 with TRBJ1-1; 7 bases map to TRBD1. Germline CDR1 reads SGHKS; CDR2 reads YYEKEE (reference sequence). The V gene end was trimmed by 4 bases and the J gene end by 8 bases; junction bases not matched to a gene: 8. The CDR3 is 13 residues long. CDR3 bases: TGTGCCAGCAGCCTGACCTCCAGGGGGGAAGCTTTCTTT. Residues: CASSLTSRGEAFF.

The chain combines TRBV19 with TRBJ2-1; a possible D gene is TRBD1 (6 bases). The CDR3 totals 14 residues. V was cut by 8 bases and J by 3 bases, with 14 bases left in between. CDR1 is LNHDA and CDR2 is SQIVND in the germline V gene (reference sequence). CDR3 residues: CASSDKGVYNEQFF. CDR3 bases: TGTGCCAGTTCCGACAAGGGGGTCTACAATGAGCAGTTCTTC.

This rearrangement joins TRBV6-5 to TRBJ2-7; tentative D call: TRBD1 (6 bases). The V end lost 5 bases, the J end lost 6 bases, and 17 bases lay between the germline ends. The CDR3 loop spans 14 amino acids. Per the germline V gene, CDR1 is MNHEY and CDR2 is SVGAGI. Written as DNA, the CDR3 is TGTGCCAGCAGTCGGACGGGTACAGGGACCGAGCAGTACTTC. This codes for CASSRTGTGTEQYF.

The chain uses TRBV6-2 or TRBV6-3 and TRBJ2-7, with TRBD1 as a possible D gene (6 bases). The CDR3 spans 15 residues. V dropped 1 base and J dropped 3 bases, with 13 bases sitting between them. Germline V gene lookup returns CDR1 MNHEY and CDR2 SVGEGT. The CDR3 spells CASSYLQGIDYEQYF. The CDR3 DNA reads as TGTGCCAGCAGTTACTTACAGGGAATCGACTACGAGCAGTACTTC.

This clone turned up a few times. Other DNA sequences of this sample code for an identical CDR3. V and J are TRBV7-2 and TRBJ2-1; tentative D call: TRBD1 (5 bases). The CDR3 is 13 residues long. V was cut by 1 base and J by 5 bases, with 6 bases left in between. Germline CDR1 SGHTA, CDR2 FQGNSA. CDR3 sequence reads: CASSLGQNNEQFF. The DNA for the CDR3 is TGTGCCAGCAGCTTAGGACAGAACAATGAGCAGTTCTTC.

The chain is built from TRBV10-1 and TRBJ1-1, with 7 bases fitting TRBD1. The CDR3 contains 15 residues. Germline CDR1 WNHNN, CDR2 SYGVQD (reference sequence). Losses at the gene ends were 6 bases for V and 6 bases for J; bases not matched to a gene: 13. The CDR3 sequence is CASSPSPQGEAEAFF. The CDR3 DNA sequence: TGCGCCAGCAGCCCGAGCCCCCAGGGGGAAGCTGAAGCTTTCTTT.

This chain connects TRBV5-4 to TRBJ1-1; 7 nucleotides align to TRBD1. The CDR3 loop spans 14 amino acids. The V gene end was trimmed by 4 bases and the J gene end by 6 bases; junction bases not matched to a gene: 9. Looked up from germline, CDR1 is SGHNT and CDR2 is YYREEE (reference sequence). The CDR3: CASSPQDRAAEAFF. For the CDR3, the DNA is TGTGCCAGCAGCCCCCAAGACAGGGCCGCTGAAGCTTTCTTT.